Detailed here is one T cell receptor beta chain. The antigen is unknown. The data are from a study of siplizumab effects on memory and regulatory T cells. Study-level results: An assignable naive or memory phenotype was lacking in roughly 80-97% of proliferating CD4+ or CD8+ clones.

Method: immunoSEQ multiplex PCR; TCRdb's copy keeps in-frame clones and lacks some. The sample has 95,000 to 100,000 clones; about nine tenths are singletons. Germline lookup yields CDR1 MNHNY and CDR2 SVGAGI (reference sequence). The CDR3 contains 14 residues. V lost 2 bases to trimming and J lost 7 bases, with 11 bases between them. The sample was non-Treg CD4+ T cells sorted from blood. This receptor was obtained from a human donor in good health. The J gene is TRBJ1-4, the V gene TRBV6-6; no clear D. CDR3 region: CASSYGRMGEKLFF. The CDR3 DNA reads as TGTGCCAGCAGTTACGGCCGAATGGGTGAAAAACTGTTTTTT.